This T cell receptor beta chain appears in the sequencing data of a study of T-cell memory formation after mild COVID-19. General study findings and limits: In pre-infection memory, a portion of responding clones appeared, which suggested that cross-reactive memory joined.

MiXCR, run by TCRdb on the 5' RACE reads, gives a single entry per CDR3 protein. The sample lists fewer than 450,000 distinct CDR3 sequences; 24% were seen once. Losses at the gene ends were 4 bases for V and 1 base for J; bases not matched to a gene: 6. CDR1 is LGHDT and CDR2 is YNNKEL in the germline V gene (reference sequence). The CDR3 contains 15 residues. Of note for this clonotype: Antigen specificity is unknown.

The receptor comes from an adult woman who had mild COVID-19 (a few samples of this study predate the infection). Cell type and time point are not known. The J gene is TRBJ1-1, the V gene TRBV3-1; 7 nucleotides agree with TRBD1. The sample was PBMCs or a T cell subset sorted from them (not recorded which). The CDR3 loop reads CASSRSRQGNTEAFF. As DNA, the CDR3 is TGTGCCAGCAGCCGTAGTCGACAGGGGAACACTGAAGCTTTCTTT.